Listed here are 22 T cell receptor beta chains from one sample, sequenced in a study of patients and donors after allogeneic stem cell transplantation. A single record per CDR3 protein comes from TCRdb applying MiXCR to the RT-PCR reads. The data contain fewer than 95,000 distinct CDR3 sequences, about 5% of them seen just once; the ten biggest clones take up 2.6%. The sample consisted of blood, either unsorted or a sorted T cell fraction (not recorded which). These receptor sequences come from a human donor who was either an allogeneic HSCT recipient or a stem cell or donor lymphocyte infusion donor (not recorded which). It is not recorded whose cells these are; they may come from a transplant donor.

A few counts support this clonotype. The chain is built from TRBV6-1 and TRBJ2-7, with 10 bases lining up with TRBD1. The CDR3 is 13 residues long. Per the germline V gene, CDR1 is MNHNS and CDR2 is SASEGT. Trimming took 4 bases from V and 6 from J; bases not matched to a gene: 3. DNA for the CDR3: TGTGCCAGCAGTGCGGGACAGGGGAGCGAGCAGTACTTC. Translating gives CASSAGQGSEQYF.

This clonotype was seen a handful of times. This chain joins TRBV3-1 and TRBJ1-2; D gene ambiguous. Looked up from germline, CDR1 is LGHDT and CDR2 is YNNKEL (reference sequence). The CDR3 has 14 amino acids. V gave up 1 base and J gave up 4 bases, with 10 bases separating them. CDR3 sequence (DNA): TGTGCCAGCAGCCAAGGTGGGGTGGTCTATGGCTACACCTTC. Translating it yields CASSQGGVVYGYTF.

This clonotype has ten or more counts. The genes are TRBV6-5 and TRBJ2-7; D gene uncertain. Germline CDR1 is MNHEY and CDR2 is SVGAGI. The CDR3 length is 15 residues. Trimming took 0 bases from V and 2 from J, leaving 11 bases between them. Here the CDR3 reads CASSYSKTPTYEQYF. CDR3 in DNA: TGTGCCAGCAGTTACTCGAAGACCCCCACCTACGAGCAGTACTTC.

This clonotype came up many times. The J gene is TRBJ2-2, the V gene TRBV7-2; TRBD2 agrees at 8 bases. Trimming cost V 4 bases and J 5 bases; bases outside gene matches: 6. CDR3 length equals 15 residues. Germline loops: CDR1 SGHTA, CDR2 FQGNSA. The CDR3 DNA is TGTGCCAGCAGCTGGGGCGGGAGGACGACCGGGGAGCTGTTTTTT. Protein sequence: CASSWGGRTTGELFF.

This clonotype came up many times. This sequence joins TRBV5-1 and TRBJ2-1; 9 bases map to TRBD1. The trim removed 4 bases at V and 9 bases at J, leaving 8 bases unmatched. From germline, CDR1 is SGHRS and CDR2 YFSETQ. This CDR3 region has 14 residues. The CDR3 DNA follows: TGCGCCAGCAGCGGGCGAGCGGACAGGGGTGAGCAGTTCTTC. It codes for CASSGRADRGEQFF. Based on the CDR3 plus reference TRBV5-1 and TRBJ2-1, the full variable domain is KAGVTQTPRYLIKTRGQQVTLSCSPISGHRSVSWYQQTPGQGLQFLFEYFSETQRNKGNFPGRFSGRQFSNSRSEMNVSTLELGDSALYLCASSGRADRGEQFFGPGTRLTVL.

Ten or more counts support this clonotype. V and J are TRBV12-3 or TRBV12-4 and TRBJ2-5; TRBD1 or TRBD2 may be the D gene (7 bases each). The V and J ends lost 7 bases and 2 bases respectively, with 17 bases between them. The CDR3 runs to 15 residues. The CDR3 is CASTPGGGHQETQYF. The CDR3 region has the DNA TGTGCCAGCACCCCAGGGGGAGGGCATCAAGAGACCCAGTACTTC.

This clonotype was seen repeatedly, ten times or more. The chain has TRBV20-1 and TRBJ2-7; D is uncertain. The germline gives CDR1 DFQATT, CDR2 SNEGSKA (reference sequence). The CDR3 length is 14 residues. V was clipped by 1 base and J by 6 bases, with 16 bases between them. This chain's CDR3 is CSARGTAFLSEQYF. The CDR3 bases are TGCAGTGCTAGAGGAACAGCCTTCCTAAGCGAGCAGTACTTC.

There are many counts of this clonotype. The V call is TRBV24-1, the J call TRBJ2-1; perhaps TRBD2 as D (5 bases). The CDR3 sequence is 14 residues long. Germline assignment: CDR1 KGHDR and CDR2 SFDVKD. V lost 5 bases, J lost 0 bases, and 7 bases lay in between. The CDR3 nucleotides are TGTGCCACCAGTGCGGCGGGCTCCTACAATGAGCAGTTCTTC. Protein sequence: CATSAAGSYNEQFF.

In its sample, this clonotype was seen many times. The chain has TRBV12-3 or TRBV12-4 and TRBJ2-5; D remains ambiguous. There are 12 residues in the CDR3. Trimming took 2 bases from V and 13 from J, leaving 14 bases between them. The CDR3 loop is CASSLSRPSLYF. In nucleotides, the CDR3 is TGTGCCAGCAGTTTAAGTAGGCCCAGCCTGTACTTC.

In this sample, this clonotype turned up many times. The V call is TRBV7-9, the J call TRBJ1-2; the match to TRBD1 covers 8 bases. V gave up 4 bases and J gave up 10 bases; unmatched junction bases: 5. This CDR3 comprises 12 residues. Per germline, CDR1 SEHNR and CDR2 FQNEAQ (reference sequence). CDR3 coding DNA: TGTGCCAGCAGCTATGGGACAGGCGCCTACACCTTC. The encoded protein is CASSYGTGAYTF.

This clonotype was counted many times. The chain couples TRBV2 to TRBJ2-7, with D maybe TRBD2 (6 bases). V was clipped by 5 bases and J by 0 bases, with 8 bases between them. There are 13 residues in the CDR3. CDR1 and CDR2 from the germline V gene are SNHLY and FYNNEI. CDR3 region: CASSWDSSYEQYF. The CDR3 DNA sequence: TGTGCCAGCAGTTGGGACTCCTCCTACGAGCAGTACTTC.

The chain combines TRBV7-8 with TRBJ2-1; D unresolved. The CDR3 covers 13 residues. Trimming left V 4 bases short and J 6 bases short, with 10 bases between. Per germline, CDR1 SGHVS and CDR2 FQNEAQ. CDR3 in DNA: TGTGCCAGCAGCTCCGAAAGAGGCAATGAGCAGTTCTTC. Protein product: CASSSERGNEQFF. The full variable domain, its missing parts supplied by reference TRBV7-8 and TRBJ2-1, is GAGVSQSPRYKVAKRGQDVALRCDPISGHVSLFWYQQALGQGPEFLTYFQNEAQLDKSGLPSDRFFAERPEGSVSTLKIQRTQQEDSAVYLCASSSERGNEQFFGPGTRLTVL.

This rearrangement joins TRBV20-1 to TRBJ2-3; TRBD1 or TRBD2 may be the D gene (5 bases each). From germline, CDR1 is DFQATT and CDR2 SNEGSKA (reference sequence). Trimming removed 1 base at V and 1 base at J, with 12 bases between. This CDR3 is 15 amino acids long. CDR3 sequence (DNA): TGCAGTGCTAGAGGAAGAGGGGTGGGCACAGATACGCAGTATTTT. Translated, it gives CSARGRGVGTDTQYF.

This clonotype was recorded many times. The chain recombines TRBV7-2 with TRBJ2-7; TRBD2 matches 15 bases. Germline CDR1 SGHTA, CDR2 FQGNSA. This CDR3 has 15 residues. After removal of 2 bases from V and 10 bases from J, the junction contained 6 bases not matched to a gene. For the CDR3, the DNA is TGTGCCAGCAGCTTATCCGGGACTAGCGGGGGGCCCCAGTACTTC. Translated: CASSLSGTSGGPQYF.

This clonotype was counted at least ten times. The CDR3 here is CASSQSVRGPYEQYF. Here the CDR3 DNA reads TGCGCCAGCAGTCAATCGGTCAGGGGCCCCTACGAGCAGTACTTC. The genes are TRBV23-1 and TRBJ2-7, with D maybe TRBD1 (6 bases). TRBV23-1 is marked as an open reading frame, function uncertain. The CDR3 consists of 15 residues. The V end was cut by 0 bases, the J end by 2 bases, with 11 bases between.

This clonotype was recorded at least ten times. V gene TRBV30 combines with J gene TRBJ2-7; TRBD1 aligns across 10 bases. From germline, CDR1 is GTSNPN and CDR2 SVGIG (reference sequence). The CDR3 runs to 14 residues. V lost 0 bases to trimming and J lost 4 bases; unmatched junction nucleotides: 3. The CDR3 region has the DNA TGTGCCTGGAGTGTGACAGGGGGCACGTACGAGCAGTACTTC. Residues: CAWSVTGGTYEQYF.

Ten or more counts support this clonotype. V usage is TRBV7-2 and J usage is TRBJ1-1; the match to TRBD1 covers 7 bases. Germline trimming cut 5 bases from V and 12 bases from J; bases unmatched to any gene: 9. From germline, CDR1 is SGHTA and CDR2 FQGNSA. The CDR3 is 12 amino acids. The CDR3 DNA is TGTGCCAGCAGCCAAGCGGGACAGCAACCTTTCTTT. This encodes CASSQAGQQPFF.

This clonotype was counted at least ten times. The chain has TRBV7-6 and TRBJ1-6; D perhaps matches TRBD1 (6 bases). This CDR3 region has 14 residues. V lost 5 bases and J lost 6, with 11 bases in between. In germline, CDR1 is SGHVS, CDR2 FNYEAQ. The CDR3 loop reads CASSPQGGNSPLHF. The CDR3 nucleotides read TGTGCCAGCAGCCCACAGGGTGGTAATTCACCCCTCCACTTT.

This clonotype came up many times. The rearrangement joins TRBV5-1 to TRBJ2-1; TRBD2 matches at 8 bases. Losses at the gene ends were 4 bases for V and 0 bases for J; bases not matched to a gene: 3. The CDR3 sequence is 15 residues long. Germline values: CDR1 SGHRS, CDR2 YFSETQ. CDR3 region: CASSRSGSSYNEQFF. The CDR3 DNA is TGCGCCAGCAGCAGAAGCGGGAGCTCCTACAATGAGCAGTTCTTC.

This clonotype was found many times. CDR3 DNA sequence: TGCGCCAGCGTCCTGGACAATGAGCAGTTCTTC. It encodes CASVLDNEQFF. The chain couples TRBV5-1 to TRBJ2-1; D remains unclear. Per the germline V gene, CDR1 is SGHRS and CDR2 is YFSETQ. The CDR3 loop spans 11 amino acids. V was cut by 7 bases and J by 5 bases, with 7 bases left in between. Variable domain in full (rest from reference TRBV5-1 and TRBJ2-1): KAGVTQTPRYLIKTRGQQVTLSCSPISGHRSVSWYQQTPGQGLQFLFEYFSETQRNKGNFPGRFSGRQFSNSRSEMNVSTLELGDSALYLCASVLDNEQFFGPGTRLTVL.

There are a few counts of this clonotype. The rearrangement joins TRBV27 to TRBJ2-7; D call uncertain. V was clipped by 3 bases and J by 4 bases, with 7 bases between them. The germline V gene encodes CDR1 MNHEY and CDR2 SMNVEV (reference sequence). This CDR3 is built from 12 residues. This CDR3 reads CASSFLGYEQYF. The DNA of the CDR3 is TGTGCCAGCAGTTTCTTAGGGTACGAGCAGTACTTC.

In this sample, this clonotype turned up many times. The rearrangement links TRBV12-3 or TRBV12-4 to TRBJ2-3; 12 nucleotides line up with TRBD2. The CDR3 loop spans 14 amino acids. V lost 9 bases, J lost 7 bases, and 8 bases stayed unmatched. The CDR3 is CASLSTSGSYTQYF. The CDR3 DNA follows: TGTGCCAGTCTCTCGACTAGCGGGAGTTATACGCAGTATTTT.